One sample yielded the 25 T cell receptor beta chains listed below, sequenced in a study of molecular identifiers for immune sequencing clone quantification. TCRdb recomputed calls from the PCR reads with MiXCR, one row per CDR3 protein. The table has tens of thousands of distinct CDR3 sequences, about a third seen once. Sequencing input: naive CD8+ T cells from blood, with Jurkat cell RNA spiked in. Regarding subset: FACS-sorted CD8+CD4-CCR7+CD45RA+ naive T cells. The receptors stem from a human donor in good health. Some libraries in this study had Jurkat cell RNA spiked in.

This clonotype has just one count. V and J are TRBV7-9 and TRBJ2-7; no reliable D call. Germline CDR1 reads SEHNR; CDR2 reads FQNEAQ (reference sequence). Trimming took 3 bases from V and 3 from J, leaving 9 bases between them. CDR3 length: 13 residues. DNA for the CDR3: TGTGCCAGCAGCTTGTCCCTAAGCTACGAGCAGTACTTC. Protein: CASSLSLSYEQYF.

The rearrangement links TRBV2 to TRBJ2-7; no reliable D call. Trimming cost V 3 bases and J 4 bases, with 4 bases left between them. Per germline, CDR1 SNHLY and CDR2 FYNNEI. CDR3 length: 11 residues. The CDR3 sequence is CASSDRYEQYF. The DNA for the CDR3 is TGTGCCAGCAGTGATAGGTACGAGCAGTACTTC.

This clonotype was recorded a few times. V is TRBV28 and J is TRBJ1-5, with no clear D. This CDR3 is 12 amino acids long. Germline CDR1 and CDR2: MDHEN and SYDVKM. Deletions cut 5 bases from V and 5 bases from J, with 7 bases between. CDR3 coding DNA: TGTGCCAGCAGTACCCCAGATCAGCCCCAGCATTTT. Its protein product is CASSTPDQPQHF.

In its sample, this clonotype was seen many times. CDR3 coding DNA: TGTGCCAGCAGCTCAAATGGGGGCACTGAAGCTTTCTTT. It codes for CASSSNGGTEAFF. The V call is TRBV7-3, the J call TRBJ1-1; perhaps TRBD1 as D (5 bases). This CDR3 comprises 13 residues. Trimming removed 4 bases from V and 4 bases from J, with 10 bases in between. The germline gives CDR1 SGHTA, CDR2 FQGTGA.

V gene TRBV7-9 combines with J gene TRBJ2-3; D is possibly TRBD2 (6 bases). V dropped 6 bases and J dropped 2 bases, with 21 bases sitting between them. This CDR3 has 17 residues. Germline V gene data show CDR1 as SEHNR and CDR2 as FQNEAQ (reference sequence). CDR3 nucleotides: TGTGCCAGCAGTTCCCCTGGACTAACCAGTTACACAGATACGCAGTATTTT. Amino acids: CASSSPGLTSYTDTQYF.

The gene calls are TRBV11-2 and TRBJ2-3, with no clear D. CDR3 length: 12 amino acids. Germline V gene lookup returns CDR1 SGHAT and CDR2 FQNNGV. The V end lost 3 bases, the J end lost 6 bases, and 7 bases lay between the germline ends. The CDR3 is CASSFARDTQYF. DNA of the CDR3: TGTGCCAGCAGCTTTGCTAGGGATACGCAGTATTTT.

Concerning this clonotype: A read error is possible here, since a much larger clone lies one base away. The gene calls are TRBV28 and TRBJ2-6; 7 positions agree with TRBD1. CDR1 and CDR2 from the germline V gene are MDHEN and SYDVKM. The CDR3 covers 17 residues. The CDR3 nucleotides are TGTGCCAGCAGTTTGACAGGGATGGGCTCTGGGGCCAGCGTCCTGACTTTC. It encodes CASSLTGMGSGASVLTF. Full variable domain (outside the CDR3, taken from reference TRBV28 and TRBJ2-6): DVKVTQSSRYLVKRTGEKVFLECVQDMDHENMFWYRQDPGLGLRLIYFSYDVKMKEKGDIPEGYSVSREKKERFSLILESASTNQTSMYLCASSLTGMGSGASVLTFGAGSRLTVL.

The chain links TRBV11-2 to TRBJ2-7; D uncertain. Per the germline V gene, CDR1 is SGHAT and CDR2 is FQNNGV. CDR3 length: 13 residues. Trimming took 5 bases from V and 5 from J, leaving 13 bases between them. The CDR3: CASSPAGWDEQYF. For the CDR3, the DNA is TGTGCCAGCAGCCCAGCTGGTTGGGACGAGCAGTACTTC.

Turning to this clonotype: The junction shows a germline mismatch at one end, possibly a read error. The chain combines TRBV4-3 with TRBJ2-3; no definite D call. Germline assignment: CDR1 LGHNA and CDR2 YSLEER. This CDR3 has 15 amino acids. The chain's CDR3 is CASSQEGLGPDTQNF. The DNA of the CDR3 is TGCGCCAGCAGCCAAGAAGGTCTAGGGCCAGATACGCAGAATTTT.

This clonotype was detected ten times or more. The V call is TRBV20-1, the J call TRBJ2-7, with 11 bases that match TRBD2. The junction had 4 bases not matched to a gene; V was cut back by 5 bases and J by 4 bases. Per the germline V gene, CDR1 is DFQATT and CDR2 is SNEGSKA (reference sequence). This CDR3 comprises 13 residues. CDR3 loop: CSARLAGNYEQYF. CDR3 DNA: TGCAGTGCTCGACTAGCGGGAAATTACGAGCAGTACTTC.

A few counts support this clonotype. The V and J genes are TRBV28 and TRBJ2-7; unclear D gene. The CDR3 loop spans 12 amino acids. The V end was cut by 3 bases, the J end by 1 base, with 4 bases between. Germline V gene data show CDR1 as MDHEN and CDR2 as SYDVKM. As DNA, the CDR3 is TGTGCCAGCAGTTTGCTATCCTACGAGCAGTACTTC. Translating gives CASSLLSYEQYF.

This clonotype was found once. This may come from a read error, since a much larger clone is one base off. The chain combines TRBV24-1 with TRBJ2-2; 9 bases align to TRBD1. The V and J ends lost 5 bases and 6 bases, in that order; junction bases with no gene match: 3. Germline V gene sequence: CDR1 KGHDR, CDR2 SFDVKD. The CDR3 loop spans 14 amino acids. CDR3 sequence (DNA): TGTGCCACCAGTGGGACAGGGGAGCCCGGGGAGCTGTTTTTT. This sequence encodes CATSGTGEPGELFF.

The chain carries TRBV9 and TRBJ2-3; 16 positions agree with TRBD2. The V gene end was trimmed by 3 bases and the J gene end by 9 bases; junction bases not matched to a gene: 10. The CDR3 sequence is 17 residues long. Germline loops: CDR1 SGDLS, CDR2 YYNGEE. CDR3 sequence reads: CASSGGLAGGPRKTQYF. DNA for the CDR3: TGTGCCAGCAGCGGGGGACTAGCGGGAGGGCCTCGCAAAACGCAGTATTTT.

In the case of this clonotype: This may arise from a read error, as a much more abundant clone is one base away. V is TRBV7-6 and J is TRBJ2-3; 11 bases are a match to TRBD1. CDR1 is SGHVS, CDR2 FNYEAQ, per germline. CDR3 length equals 16 residues. The CDR3, as DNA: TGTGCCAGCAGCCCCTGGACAGGGGGCTCCACAAATACGCAGTATTTT. Amino acids: CASSPWTGGSTNTQYF.

The sample holds a few counts of this clonotype. The rearrangement joins TRBV11-2 to TRBJ2-7; D is uncertain. V was pared by 5 bases and J by 5 bases, with 16 bases between. The germline V gene has CDR1 SGHAT and CDR2 FQNNGV. The CDR3 is made up of 14 amino acids. CDR3 protein: CASSPRARFNEQYF. In DNA form, the CDR3 reads TGTGCCAGCAGCCCTAGGGCGCGTTTCAACGAGCAGTACTTC.

By proportion, this clonotype is medium-sized. The rearrangement uses TRBV7-8 and TRBJ2-3; maybe TRBD1 (6 bases). The CDR3 has 14 amino acids. Germline assignment: CDR1 SGHVS and CDR2 FQNEAQ. The V end lost 5 bases, the J end lost 10 bases, and 19 bases lay between the germline ends. DNA of the CDR3: TGTGCCAGCAGCCAACCTCAGGGGCAAATGGCGCAGTATTTT. It yields the protein CASSQPQGQMAQYF.

This clonotype appeared a few times. This chain joins TRBV5-4 and TRBJ2-2; 11 nucleotides match TRBD2. Germline V CDR1 and CDR2: SGHNT, YYREEE (reference sequence). The CDR3 sequence is 16 residues long. V shed 7 bases and J 5 bases; nucleotides not matched to a gene: 10. The CDR3 spells CASGSSGRAVTGELFF. DNA for the CDR3: TGTGCCAGCGGGAGTAGCGGGAGGGCGGTGACCGGGGAGCTGTTTTTT.

The sample holds a few counts of this clonotype. DNA of the CDR3: TGTGCCAGTAGCCTGGGGACGGGAGGGCCGGTCGAGCAGTACTTC. Translated: CASSLGTGGPVEQYF. The chain couples TRBV19 to TRBJ2-7; 8 bases are a match to TRBD2. V dropped 6 bases and J dropped 6; count of bases not matched to a gene: 13. The CDR3 has 15 residues. Germline assignment: CDR1 LNHDA and CDR2 SQIVND (reference sequence).

Regarding this clonotype: A much larger clone lies a single base off, so this may be a read error. The chain joins TRBV7-2 to TRBJ2-1; D unresolved. This CDR3 spans 13 amino acids. Germline CDR1 SGHTA, CDR2 FQGNSA. In DNA, the CDR3 is TGTGCCAGCAGCTTATTTACTACCAATGGGCAGTTCTTC. Protein: CASSLFTTNGQFF.

The chain couples TRBV6-1 to TRBJ2-2, with D possibly called TRBD1 or TRBD2 (5 bases each). V dropped 1 base and J dropped 2 bases, with 17 bases sitting between them. The CDR3 is 18 residues long. The germline V gene encodes CDR1 MNHNS and CDR2 SASEGT. Here the CDR3 DNA reads TGTGCCAGCAGTGAAGGGGGGTTCCAGTCCTATAACACCGGGGAGCTGTTTTTT. Translated, it gives CASSEGGFQSYNTGELFF.

The chain recombines TRBV21-1 with TRBJ1-2; the table's TRBD1 call for D was not verified on the DNA. TRBV21-1 is annotated as a pseudogene. CDR3 length equals 18 residues. CDR3 amino acids: CASSKVPIDRGPRHGYTF. CDR3 nucleotide sequence: TGTGCCAGCAGCAAAGTGCCTATCGACAGGGGGCCCAGGCATGGCTACACCTTC.

Only one count was recorded for this clonotype. A much larger clone lies a single base off, so this may be a read error. The conserved phenylalanine or tryptophan is not found at the CDR3 terminus, so this likely reflects a read error. V and J are TRBV19 and TRBJ2-3; D gene uncertain. The CDR3 has 12 residues. The V gene lost 2 bases and the J gene lost 5 bases, with 5 bases spanning the gap. Germline V gives CDR1 LNHDA, CDR2 SQIVND (reference sequence). The CDR3 loop reads CASSIFEDTQYY. In DNA, the CDR3 is TGTGCCAGTAGTATATTCGAAGATACGCAGTATTAT.

Worth noting for this clonotype: At one end the junction does not follow the germline gene, possibly because of a read error. CDR3 DNA sequence: TGTGCCTGCAGTGATTACGGCACCCTGGGGCCCCTGCATTTT. Its protein is CACSDYGTLGPLHF. The chain uses TRBV25-1 and TRBJ1-5; maybe TRBD1 (5 bases). This CDR3 has 14 amino acids. Germline V gene data show CDR1 as MGHDK and CDR2 as SYGVNS.

This rearrangement joins TRBV19 to TRBJ2-7; D gene ambiguous. The CDR3 runs 15 residues. CDR1 is LNHDA, CDR2 SQIVND, per germline (reference sequence). V lost 4 bases and J 1 base, leaving 14 bases between the germline ends. CDR3 sequence reads: CASSKTGRPSYEQYF. The DNA for the CDR3 is TGTGCCAGTAGTAAGACCGGACGGCCTTCCTACGAGCAGTACTTC.

As concerns this clonotype: A much more abundant neighbour one base away suggests this may be a read error. The chain recombines TRBV7-8 with TRBJ1-1, with unresolved D. The CDR3 sequence is 11 residues long. Germline V gene sequence: CDR1 SGHVS, CDR2 FQNEAQ. Here the CDR3 reads CASSSAHEVFF. The CDR3 DNA reads TGTGCCAGCAGCTCAGCCCATGAAGTTTTCTTT.